This is a list of T cell receptor beta chains from one sample in a study of T cell repertoires in aging, cancer and after chemotherapy. TCRdb ran MiXCR on the multiplex PCR reads and lists one entry per CDR3 protein. This table holds 800 to 1,000 distinct CDR3 sequences, 25% to 30% found once. The sequenced sample consisted of blood. These receptor sequences come from a human donor with a solid tumor. The CDR3 runs from the conserved cysteine through the conserved F or W. Fields, in order: V gene, CDR3 protein.

V: TRBV20-1; CDR3: CSARGTSGRPDTQYF
V: TRBV14; CDR3: CASSRDRGPYNEQFF
V: TRBV6-2/TRBV6-3; CDR3: CASREDRGQAFF
V: TRBV10-2; CDR3: CASSESYNEQYF
V: TRBV7-6; CDR3: CASRTEGTNNEQFF
V: TRBV15; CDR3: CATSREALLYGYTF
V: TRBV12-3/TRBV12-4; CDR3: CASSLFRTSGISGPRTDTQYF
V: TRBV20-1; CDR3: CSAMGLAANQETQYF
V: TRBV5-4; CDR3: CASSLEGTSGFSVGGANVLTF
V: TRBV5-4; CDR3: CASSLRVQNNEQFF
V: TRBV19; CDR3: CASSTEGFEQYF
V: TRBV7-2; CDR3: CASSSGTGAHEQYF
V: TRBV9; CDR3: CASTTQGNSYNEQFF
V: TRBV7-2; CDR3: CASSSPKFQETQYF
V: TRBV20-1; CDR3: CSARGRDRVFSPLHF
V: TRBV20-1; CDR3: CSASRSYEHYF
V: TRBV24-1; CDR3: CATSATGGPETQYF
V: TRBV20-1; CDR3: CSVKQGKGEAFF
V: TRBV6-2/TRBV6-3; CDR3: CASSRTGNSNQPQHF
V: TRBV6-4; CDR3: CASSDSDMICDLSVADTQYF
V: TRBV12-3/TRBV12-4; CDR3: CASSPLAGESDTQYF
V: TRBV5-4; CDR3: CASSLAKAEANYGYTF
V: TRBV5-6; CDR3: CASSLGQGASEQYF
V: TRBV19; CDR3: CASSIFSGGSSYNDQFF
V: TRBV6-2/TRBV6-3; CDR3: CASKGTSEADEQFF
V: TRBV19; CDR3: CASSIYGGTNEKLFF
V: TRBV20-1; CDR3: CSARGAREGNIQYF
V: TRBV25-1; CDR3: CASSERLAGTGNEQFF
V: TRBV20-1; CDR3: CSARKTGGTNTGELFF
V: TRBV6-2/TRBV6-3; CDR3: CASSPSSNYGYTF
V: TRBV27; CDR3: CASSAHQGQNTEAFF
V: TRBV29-1; CDR3: CSVYRDTLTDTQYF
V: TRBV6-6; CDR3: CASSTRGGTAGEQYF
V: TRBV12-3/TRBV12-4; CDR3: CASSLVGGLRFNEQFF
V: TRBV6-5; CDR3: CASSRNTGELFF
V: TRBV27; CDR3: CASSLSRDSPYEQYF
V: TRBV28; CDR3: CASSVISGANVLTF
V: TRBV28; CDR3: CASSLRPPVSEQYF
V: TRBV11-2; CDR3: CASSLGYAEQYF
V: TRBV12-3/TRBV12-4; CDR3: CASSFLLGEKLFF
V: TRBV20-1; CDR3: CSANRDNLYQETQYF
V: TRBV6-6; CDR3: CASSPTQVQNTEAFF
V: TRBV7-6; CDR3: CASSTGQGDSGNTIYF
V: TRBV25-1; CDR3: CASSASGDRGAGNTIYF
V: TRBV7-9; CDR3: CASSLATSGSHEQYF
V: TRBV29-1; CDR3: CSVLSPADTQYF